The present TCR beta chain was sequenced within a study of patients and donors after allogeneic stem cell transplantation. TCRdb processed the RT-PCR reads anew with MiXCR; each CDR3 protein has one entry. This table has approximately 170,000 distinct CDR3 sequences, 20% to 25% appearing once. Germline CDR1 SGHVS, CDR2 FNYEAQ. The CDR3 consists of 17 residues. Trimming cost V 5 bases and J 1 base, with 17 bases left between them. This receptor was obtained from a human donor who was either an allogeneic HSCT recipient or a stem cell or donor lymphocyte infusion donor (not recorded which). It is not recorded whose cells these are; they may come from a transplant donor. The chain couples TRBV7-6 to TRBJ2-2; possibly TRBD1 for D (6 bases). The sequenced sample consisted of blood, either unsorted or a sorted T cell fraction (not recorded which). CDR3 coding DNA: TGTGCCAGCAGCCTAGAAACCGGGACACAGAACACCGGGGAGCTGTTTTTT. Translation gives CASSLETGTQNTGELFF.